The 24 T cell receptor beta chains below come from one sample, sequenced in a study of spatial heterogeneity in lung cancer. Time point denoted: sample taken at primary tumor resection. TCRdb recomputed calls from the 5' RACE reads with MiXCR, one row per CDR3 protein. The repertoire includes tens of thousands of distinct CDR3 sequences, 12% to 15% of them detected once, and about 60% sits in the top ten. Sequencing used PBMCs, obtained at surgery. Receptors originate from a male donor with early-stage non-small cell lung cancer.

This clonotype was seen many times. The rearrangement uses TRBV6-6 and TRBJ2-1; 13 bases map to TRBD2. This CDR3 spans 17 amino acids. The germline CDR1 and CDR2 sequences are MNHNY and SVGAGI (reference sequence). V lost 5 bases and J lost 5; bases outside the gene matches: 9. The CDR3 bases are TGTGCCAGCAGTCCCAGACTAGCGGGGGGAGCCCACAATGAGCAGTTCTTC. Translated, it gives CASSPRLAGGAHNEQFF.

This chain connects TRBV12-3 or TRBV12-4 to TRBJ1-1; 9 positions match TRBD1. CDR3 size: 16 residues. The V and J ends lost 1 base and 5 bases, in that order; junction bases with no gene match: 8. The CDR3 protein is CASSLDGQGSGTEAFF. In DNA, the CDR3 is TGTGCCAGCAGTTTAGACGGACAGGGGTCAGGAACTGAAGCTTTCTTT.

J is TRBJ1-5 and V is TRBV13; D is undetermined. Germline CDR1 PRHDT, CDR2 FYEKMQ (reference sequence). The ends were cut back, 0 bases at V and 4 bases at J, with 1 base in the middle. The CDR3 extends over 12 amino acids. Here the CDR3 reads CASSLGNQPQHF. The CDR3 nucleotides read TGTGCCAGCAGCTTAGGGAATCAGCCCCAGCATTTT. The variable domain in full, completed from reference TRBV13 and TRBJ1-5, reads AAGVIQSPRHLIKEKRETATLKCYPIPRHDTVYWYQQGPGQDPQFLISFYEKMQSDKGSIPDRFSAQQFSDYHSELNMSSLELGDSALYFCASSLGNQPQHFGDGTRLSIL.

This chain uses TRBV29-1 with TRBJ2-2; D not certain. Germline V gene lookup returns CDR1 SQVTM and CDR2 ANQGSEA. Between the trimmed V and J ends, which lost 6 bases and 0 bases, there was a span of 11 bases. CDR3 length: 14 amino acids. CDR3 protein: CSVLSRPNTGELFF. Here the CDR3 DNA reads TGCAGCGTCCTTAGTAGGCCGAACACCGGGGAGCTGTTTTTT.

A few counts support this clonotype. The rearrangement links TRBV20-1 to TRBJ2-1; D is tentatively TRBD1 or TRBD2 (5 bases each). This CDR3 region has 14 residues. Trimming pared 0 bases from V and 8 bases from J, leaving 14 bases between. Per germline, CDR1 DFQATT and CDR2 SNEGSKA (reference sequence). CDR3 residues: CSARELTGRDEQFF. In nucleotides, the CDR3 is TGCAGTGCTAGAGAATTGACGGGGCGGGATGAGCAGTTCTTC.

This clonotype has only a few counts. The chain recombines TRBV6-1 with TRBJ1-6; 8 bases map to TRBD1. Trimming removed 5 bases from V and 7 bases from J; junction bases left unmatched: 4. This CDR3 is built from 14 residues. Germline V CDR1 and CDR2: MNHNS, SASEGT. The CDR3: CASSKTGDNSPLHF. CDR3 sequence (DNA): TGTGCCAGCAGTAAGACAGGGGACAATTCACCCCTCCACTTT.

The V call is TRBV18, the J call TRBJ1-5; no clear D gene. V was shortened by 6 bases and J by 5 bases, with 11 bases between the two germline ends. The length of the CDR3 is 13 residues. CDR1 is KGHSH, CDR2 LQKENI, per germline. DNA of the CDR3: TGTGCCAGCTCGTCACAGCGGGATCAGCCCCAGCATTTT. Its translation is CASSSQRDQPQHF.

The sample holds many counts of this clonotype. This chain joins TRBV10-2 and TRBJ2-2; the D is unclear. Germline CDR1 WSHSY, CDR2 SAAADI. V shed 7 bases and J shed 3 bases, with 12 bases lying between them. The CDR3 sequence is 14 residues long. The CDR3 DNA follows: TGCGCCAGCACAGCGTCGTCGGACACCGGGGAGCTGTTTTTT. This gives the protein CASTASSDTGELFF.

This clonotype was seen a few times. The CDR3 nucleotides read TGTGCCAGCAGTTTATTCCCGACTAGCCGTTTTGCAGATACGCAGTATTTT. Amino acids: CASSLFPTSRFADTQYF. V usage is TRBV27 and J usage is TRBJ2-3; 7 bases are shared with TRBD2. Trimming took 1 base from V and 4 from J; bases not matched to a gene: 11. Germline V gene lookup returns CDR1 MNHEY and CDR2 SMNVEV (reference sequence). CDR3 length equals 17 residues.

The chain combines TRBV4-3 with TRBJ2-7; D not resolved. Germline V lookup: CDR1 LGHNA, CDR2 YSLEER. Trimming removed 4 bases from V and 3 bases from J, with 16 bases in between. The CDR3 contains 15 residues. The chain's CDR3 is CASSPLYSAYYEQYF. Here the CDR3 DNA reads TGCGCCAGCAGCCCGTTGTACAGCGCTTACTACGAGCAGTACTTC.

Points on this clonotype: A single base separates this from a much larger clone, so it may be a read error. The rearrangement joins TRBV9 to TRBJ2-3; the match to TRBD2 covers 7 bases. V lost 2 bases and J lost 2; bases outside the gene matches: 8. Germline V lookup: CDR1 SGDLS, CDR2 YYNGEE. The CDR3 spans 16 residues. The CDR3 sequence is CASSVSRDYHTDTQYF. CDR3 nucleotide sequence: TGTGCCAGCAGCGTGTCGCGGGACTATCACACAGATACGCAGTATTTT.

The V call is TRBV11-3, the J call TRBJ2-2; 8 bases align to TRBD2. With V trimmed by 7 bases and J by 5 bases, 3 bases remained unmatched. CDR1 is SGHNT, CDR2 YENEEA, per germline. The CDR3 runs 13 residues. The DNA of the CDR3 is TGTGCCAGCAAGCGGGGGAGAACCGGGGAGCTGTTTTTT. It yields the protein CASKRGRTGELFF. The variable domain in full, with the rest retrieved from reference TRBV11-3 and TRBJ2-2, is EAGVVQSPRYKIIEKKQPVAFWCNPISGHNTLYWYLQNLGQGPELLIRYENEEAVDDSQLPKDRFSAERLKGVDSTLKIQPAELGDSAVYLCASKRGRTGELFFGEGSRLTVL.

The chain has TRBV7-9 and TRBJ2-3; D is unclear. Per the germline V gene, CDR1 is SEHNR and CDR2 is FQNEAQ (reference sequence). The CDR3 covers 13 residues. The V gene lost 5 bases and the J gene lost 4 bases, with 10 bases spanning the gap. CDR3 nucleotides: TGTGCCAGCAGCACCCGTGCCGCAGATACGCAGTATTTT. Residues: CASSTRAADTQYF.

With regard to this clonotype: The junction departs from germline at one end; a sequencing error may be responsible. The V gene is TRBV20-1, the J gene TRBJ1-2; D unresolved. The V gene's germline CDR1 is DFQATT and CDR2 SNEGSKA (reference sequence). The CDR3 consists of 14 residues. CDR3 nucleotides: TGCAGTGCTAGAGATCAGAGGACGTTCGTAGTTACGGCCTTC. As protein: CSARDQRTFVVTAF.

At least ten counts were recorded for this clonotype. The CDR3 here is CASSSDRGSGELFF. CDR3 coding DNA: TGTGCCAGCAGTTCGGACAGGGGATCCGGGGAGCTGTTTTTT. The V and J genes are TRBV2 and TRBJ2-2; TRBD1 matches at 9 bases. Germline lookup yields CDR1 SNHLY and CDR2 FYNNEI. The CDR3 is 14 residues long. Losses at the gene ends were 5 bases for V and 6 bases for J; bases not matched to a gene: 4.

This clonotype was recorded at least ten times. The V call is TRBV28, the J call TRBJ2-7; 7 bases are shared with TRBD2. This CDR3 comprises 15 residues. CDR1 is MDHEN and CDR2 is SYDVKM in the germline V gene. The junction had 8 bases not matched to a gene; V was cut back by 3 bases and J by 3 bases. The CDR3 reads CASSFLGEGHYEQYF. As DNA, the CDR3 is TGTGCCAGCAGTTTCCTAGGGGAGGGCCACTACGAGCAGTACTTC.

J is TRBJ2-1 and V is TRBV20-1; 10 bases are a match to TRBD1. The CDR3 extends over 15 amino acids. The germline V gene has CDR1 DFQATT and CDR2 SNEGSKA (reference sequence). V lost 8 bases to trimming and J lost 2 bases; unmatched junction nucleotides: 9. DNA of the CDR3: TGCAGTTCATCGACAGGGGGCATCGCCTACAATGAGCAGTTCTTC. Translating it yields CSSSTGGIAYNEQFF.

The J gene is TRBJ2-6, the V gene TRBV3-1, with 11 bases identical to TRBD1. The V and J ends lost 4 bases and 0 bases, in that order; junction bases with no gene match: 8. The CDR3 is 19 amino acids. CDR1 and CDR2 from the germline V gene are LGHDT and YNNKEL (reference sequence). The CDR3 here is CASSRRDRGSSSGANVLTF. CDR3 in DNA: TGTGCCAGCAGCCGCCGGGACAGGGGGTCCAGCTCTGGGGCCAACGTCCTGACTTTC.

This clonotype was counted a few times. The V and J genes are TRBV2 and TRBJ2-7; 11 nucleotides agree with TRBD1. The CDR3 length is 15 residues. Germline V gives CDR1 SNHLY, CDR2 FYNNEI. V shed 6 bases and J 6 bases; nucleotides not matched to a gene: 10. The CDR3 spells CASSSPGQGDAEQYF. As DNA, the CDR3 is TGTGCCAGCAGCTCTCCGGGACAGGGGGATGCCGAGCAGTACTTC.

This clonotype was recorded many times. In DNA form, the CDR3 reads TGCGCCAGCAGTCGGGACTCCCGCTTAGATACGCAGTATTTT. The encoded protein is CASSRDSRLDTQYF. This rearrangement joins TRBV10-2 to TRBJ2-3; a possible D gene is TRBD2 (6 bases). Looked up from germline, CDR1 is WSHSY and CDR2 is SAAADI. The length of the CDR3 is 14 residues. Between the trimmed V and J ends, which lost 5 bases and 5 bases, there was a span of 14 bases.

V and J are TRBV4-2 and TRBJ2-3; 12 bases agree with TRBD2. The CDR3 runs 18 residues. V was pared by 3 bases and J by 4 bases, with 11 bases of the junction left unmatched. CDR1 LGHNA and CDR2 YNFKEQ come from the germline V gene. This chain's CDR3 is CASSQSYQLAGGSDTQYF. CDR3 nucleotides: TGTGCCAGCAGCCAGTCGTACCAACTAGCGGGAGGTTCAGATACGCAGTATTTT.

This clonotype was counted ten times or more. This chain uses TRBV20-1 with TRBJ2-3; D is undetermined. This CDR3 has 15 residues. Germline loops: CDR1 DFQATT, CDR2 SNEGSKA (reference sequence). V was shortened by 3 bases and J by 4 bases, with 17 bases between the two germline ends. CDR3 protein: CSARSFLQRADTQYF. The DNA for the CDR3 is TGCAGTGCTAGGTCCTTCCTTCAACGAGCAGATACGCAGTATTTT.

The sample holds a few counts of this clonotype. The chain uses TRBV5-6 and TRBJ2-1, with D perhaps matching TRBD2 (6 bases). Trimming took off 4 bases at V and 13 bases at J, with 15 bases between the two ends. The CDR3 covers 12 residues. The germline V gene encodes CDR1 SGHDT and CDR2 YYEEEE. In nucleotides, the CDR3 is TGTGCCAGCAGCGACGTCTCGACTAGTCAGTTCTTC. Amino acids: CASSDVSTSQFF. The variable domain in full, completed from reference TRBV5-6 and TRBJ2-1, reads DAGVTQSPTHLIKTRGQQVTLRCSPKSGHDTVSWYQQALGQGPQFIFQYYEEEERQRGNFPDRFSGHQFPNYSSELNVNALLLGDSALYLCASSDVSTSQFFGPGTRLTVL.

In its sample, this clonotype was seen many times. This chain joins TRBV7-2 and TRBJ2-2, with D unresolved. This CDR3 contains 13 residues. The V and J ends lost 2 bases and 1 base respectively, with 2 bases between them. Germline V lookup: CDR1 SGHTA, CDR2 FQGNSA. The DNA for the CDR3 is TGTGCCAGCAGCTTAATGAACACCGGGGAGCTGTTTTTT. Translation gives CASSLMNTGELFF.